This is a list of T cell receptor beta chains from one sample in a study of blood T cell repertoires in COVID-19. Method: immunoSEQ multiplex PCR; TCRdb's copy keeps in-frame clones and lacks some. Of about 250,000 clones listed, around 89% are singletons. The sample comprised peripheral blood. Source of these receptors: a middle-aged woman who had recovered from COVID-19. Both conserved end residues are part of each CDR3. A D gene is named only where the DNA matches it firmly. Size is stated for part of the rows, as once, few or many counts, or as a class when the clone is expanded.

>TRBJ1-2|NA|15|NA|TRBV19
CASSMGQGTNYGYTF
TGTGCCAGTAGTATGGGCCAGGGAACTAACTATGGCTACACCTTC
>TRBJ1-2|NA|11|NA|TRBV30
CAWSPRVGYTF
TGTGCCTGGAGCCCCAGGGTGGGCTACACCTTC
>TRBJ2-7|TRBD2|16|NA|TRBV27
CASSPRGGLGGHEQYF
TGTGCCAGCAGTCCCCGGGGGGGACTAGGGGGGCACGAGCAGTACTTC
>TRBJ2-7|TRBD2|16|NA|TRBV2
CASSVNPGLAGGEQYF
TGTGCCAGCAGTGTGAACCCGGGACTAGCGGGAGGCGAGCAGTACTTC
>TRBJ2-5|NA|16|NA|TRBV3-1/TRBV3-2
CASEPPLPQGQGTQYF
TGTGCCAGCGAACCCCCCCTGCCGCAGGGGCAGGGGACCCAGTACTTC
>TRBJ2-7|TRBD2|16|few|TRBV4-2
CASSQGTSGRWAEQYF
TGTGCCAGCAGCCAAGGGACTAGCGGGAGGTGGGCCGAGCAGTACTTC
>TRBJ1-2|NA|17|NA|TRBV4-1
CASSQGPRGSLLYGYTF
TGCGCCAGCAGCCAAGGGCCCCGGGGGTCTCTCCTCTATGGCTACACCTTC
>TRBJ1-1|TRBD1|15|NA|TRBV6-6
CASKAQGALNTEAFF
TGTGCCAGCAAGGCACAGGGGGCTCTGAACACTGAAGCTTTCTTT
>TRBJ2-1|NA|16|once|TRBV24-1
CATSDPDMSSYNEQFF
TGTGCCACCAGTGACCCCGACATGAGCTCCTACAATGAGCAGTTCTTC
>TRBJ1-1|NA|14|NA|TRBV7-9
CASSRGGADTEAFF
TGTGCCAGCAGTCGAGGGGGGGCGGACACTGAAGCTTTCTTT
>TRBJ2-3|TRBD1|18|NA|TRBV18
CASSPPRGQGASRGTQYF
TGTGCCAGCTCACCACCGCGGGGACAGGGGGCCTCCAGAGGCACGCAGTATTTT
>TRBJ2-7|TRBD2|16|once|TRBV5-4
CASSLGLAGGSYEQYF
TGTGCCAGCAGCTTGGGACTAGCGGGAGGATCCTACGAGCAGTACTTC
>TRBJ1-2|NA|13|NA|TRBV6-2/TRBV6-3
CASSPRVNYGYTF
TGTGCCAGCAGTCCCCGGGTTAACTATGGCTACACCTTC
>TRBJ1-5|TRBD1|14|NA|TRBV5-6
CASSRTGAGQPQHF
TGTGCCAGCAGCCGCACAGGGGCGGGTCAGCCCCAGCATTTT
>TRBJ1-5|NA|14|NA|TRBV27
CASSLSGSNQPQHF
TGTGCCAGCAGTTTATCGGGCAGCAATCAGCCCCAGCATTTT
>TRBJ2-3|TRBD2|15|NA|TRBV3-1/TRBV3-2
CASSALAGSTDTQYF
TGTGCCAGCAGCGCGCTAGCGGGGAGCACAGATACGCAGTATTTT
>TRBJ1-2|TRBD1|15|NA|TRBV7-8
CASSATPQGGYGYTF
TGTGCCAGCAGCGCTACGCCTCAGGGGGGCTATGGCTACACCTTC
>TRBJ2-1|NA|16|NA|TRBV7-6
CASSFGGKSSYNEQFF
TGTGCCAGCAGCTTTGGCGGGAAAAGCTCCTACAATGAGCAGTTCTTC
>TRBJ2-7|NA|13|NA|TRBV11-1
CASSPGVVYEQYF
TGTGCCAGCAGCCCCGGGGTGGTGTACGAGCAGTACTTC
>TRBJ2-1|TRBD2|14|once|TRBV5-1
CASSPGTSDNEQFF
TGCGCCAGCAGCCCCGGGACTAGCGACAATGAGCAGTTCTTC
>TRBJ2-3|NA|13|NA|TRBV6-6
CASSGREVDTQYF
TGTGCCAGCAGTGGCAGGGAGGTAGATACGCAGTATTTT
>TRBJ1-1|NA|15|NA|TRBV12-5
CASGFRGARNTEAFF
TGTGCTAGTGGTTTCCGTGGGGCGAGGAACACTGAAGCTTTCTTT
>TRBJ2-6|TRBD2|19|NA|TRBV7-3
CASSLGPSAGGTGANVLTF
TGTGCCAGCAGCTTGGGTCCCAGCGCGGGAGGGACTGGGGCCAACGTCCTGACTTTC
>TRBJ2-1|NA|11|NA|TRBV30
CAWRAAFEQFF
TGTGCCTGGAGGGCGGCATTTGAGCAGTTCTTC
>TRBJ2-3|NA|17|once|TRBV4-3
CASSQEWGRGSTDTQYF
TGCGCCAGCAGCCAAGAGTGGGGGAGGGGGAGCACAGATACGCAGTATTTT
>TRBJ2-3|NA|16|NA|TRBV9
CASSPPSGGRTDTQYF
TGTGCCAGCAGCCCCCCCTCGGGGGGCCGGACAGATACGCAGTATTTT
>TRBJ1-6|NA|14|NA|TRBV4-3
CASSQAGGDSPLHF
TGCGCCAGCAGCCAAGCCGGGGGAGATTCACCCCTCCACTTT